This TCR beta chain was observed in a study of blood T cell repertoires in COVID-19. Study background: Samples of COVID-19 (acute and convalescent) were obtained from the United States, Italy and Spain.

The CDR3 covers 15 residues. The germline V gene has CDR1 MNHEY and CDR2 SVGAGI. The V gene end was trimmed by 2 bases and the J gene end by 12 bases; junction bases not matched to a gene: 10. Here immunoSEQ multiplex PCR was the method, and the copy in TCRdb shows in-frame clones only, minus some. In the table there are roughly 300,000 clones, about 89% of which are singletons. Only one count was recorded for this clone. Sample: peripheral blood. The origin of this receptor is a woman aged 50 to 65 who had recovered from COVID-19. The rearrangement joins TRBV6-5 to TRBJ2-6; TRBD2 matches 7 bases. The CDR3, as DNA: TGTGCCAGCAGTTACGGGGCTAGCGGTGGTCGCGTCCTGACTTTC. This gives the protein CASSYGASGGRVLTF.